Described below is a single T cell receptor beta chain sequence and its context. This clone has only a few counts. There is no known antigen for this receptor. Per-base qualities were not stored, and no clone one base away is much larger. The data were obtained in a study of cytomegalovirus exposure and HLA in healthy donors (dated by TCRdb to between 2016 and 2019). Background for the entire study: An earlier analysis of 587 of the donors reported approximately 260 Gb of sequence data and around 120 million unique TCR beta sequences obtained from roughly 180 million T cells. Across some 400 genotyped donors of the cohort, an average of 235,054 unique TCR beta nucleotide sequences per donor were sequenced, and 15% to 20% of those sequences were non-productive. The number of donors typed differed by locus, with about 629-640 for A, B, C, DRB1 and DQB1, roughly 520 for DQA1, 606 for DPA1, and some 440 for DPB1. A later analysis re-analyzed previously published TCR beta repertoires from about 730 donors and added high-resolution HLA genotyping to study TCR occurrence patterns. Using immunosequencing, the study profiled T cell repertoires from some 670 subjects and related those repertoires to cytomegalovirus serostatus. All discovery cohort repertoires had been generated on a single sequencing platform. Donor age, sex, ethnicity and CMV serostatus were compiled together with the repertoire data. Both class I and class II loci were covered by HLA typing, at four-digit resolution. The study aimed to test whether cataloging public T cell receptors could reveal signatures of past pathogen exposure. In addition to the first cohort of roughly 670 subjects, a separate validation cohort of 120 different subjects was used. An early release that covered about 600 HLA-typed donors contained approximately 300 gigabases of sequencing data and 80 million or so unique TCR sequences. Of the roughly 400 genotyped donors, around 81% fell in the genetic ancestry cluster associated with self-reported Caucasian donors. An earlier analysis of approximately 630 of the donors applied high-throughput TCR beta sequencing to assess whether each TCR beta V gene segment acted as functional or pseudogenic. A later genetic analysis used genome-wide SNP genotypes for about 55% of the 666 donors, treating that subset as a discovery cohort. Because of strong linkage in the cohort, a handful of DR-DQ haplotypes were treated as single units for association and clustering. To predict cytomegalovirus infection status, the study brought together high-throughput TCR immunosequencing, statistical association of individual TCRs with disease status, and machine learning. Rather than drawing on any new phenotypic data, the later analysis identified candidate immune exposures from TCR beta sequences and the way those sequences occurred across donors.

The CDR3 runs 14 amino acids, cysteine and phenylalanine included. Only the CDR3 region is kept as DNA, spanning 42 bases read in frame from base 1. At the junction V is shortened by 1 base and J by 4 bases, with 8 bases in between. Taken from the germline V gene, the CDR1 and CDR2 loops are SGHNT and YENEEA. Receptors were amplified or captured by the immunoSEQ multiplex PCR assay. The multiplex PCR relied on a mix of 60 forward primers for TCR Vbeta segments and 13 reverse primers for TCR Jbeta segments. A multiplex PCR assay on genomic DNA amplified the CDR3 region of rearranged TCR beta genes. Amplified TCR beta libraries were sequenced as 87-base-pair reads on the Illumina HiSeq System. As for how the authors treated the data: Across the roughly 700 repertoires, a later analysis counted some 80 million unique TCR beta chains, approximately 12 million of which were shared by at least two donors. Raw reads were error-corrected and collapsed into unique sequences by a nearest-neighbor algorithm in which closely related sequences were merged to remove PCR and sequencing errors. CDR3 sequences were aligned to IMGT reference sequences to assign V, D and J gene segments. For a sequence to be retained, a match of at least six nucleotides was required to both a V gene segment and a J gene segment. A rearrangement was called productive if the CDR3 had no stop codons and remained in frame with V and J, and every other rearrangement was called non-productive. Following IMGT convention, CDR3 was defined as the stretch from the second conserved V-encoded cysteine up to the conserved J-encoded phenylalanine. Sequences without an unambiguous match to a single V gene segment were excluded from the earlier analysis of several hundred of the donors. In an earlier analysis of about 590 of the donors, a V segment was called functional when productive rearrangements were above 56.7%, and segregating when the standard deviation between donors exceeded 5%. A statistical classification framework was built for diagnosing cytomegalovirus status from the catalog of TCR beta chain sequences. V and J gene assignment, in a later analysis, came from comparing TCR nucleotide sequences with IMGT/GENE-DB human TR gene sequences. The TCRdist pipeline was used in a later analysis to assign CDR3 sequences and most-parsimonious VDJ recombination scenarios. In a later analysis, each TCR beta chain was defined by its CDR3 amino acid sequence together with its V-gene family, and reads without a unique V-gene family were excluded. To address suspected cross-contamination and a sequencing artifact, a later analysis removed 550 to 750 highly shared, low-generation-probability nucleotide sequences. In a later analysis, a clonal expansion index for each public chain was calculated from normalized within-repertoire ranks of inferred template counts. Generation probabilities in a later analysis came from a VDJ recombination model fitted to out-of-frame rearrangements, and those results were checked against IGoR. A later analysis scored TCR-TCR, TCR-HLA and TCR-CMV co-occurrence with hypergeometric tests, applying a repertoire-size bias correction to TCR pairs. In a later analysis, false discovery rates were estimated by permuting HLA or CMV assignments 20 times. A later analysis grouped co-occurring TCRs with DBSCAN, adding TCRdist sequence similarity when clustering within HLA-allele-positive subsets. Repertoires with fewer than 30,000 or more than 120,000 public chains were left out of co-occurrence clustering, as were a handful of repertoires with anomalous nucleotide sharing. The source is immuneACCESS, and TCRdb retained only in-frame sequences with V and J called. Part of the clones is not carried over; for the studies checked, unresolved V genes explain less than half of this, and the remainder is unexplained. D and trimming were read from the DNA, whereas the V and J calls and clone size are those reported in that table. The sample yields 20,000 or so clones; about 77% were counted once. Of the sample, around 7% is held by the ten largest clones.

In total, roughly 710 healthy bone marrow donors made up the cohort. All cohort members were sampled while nominally healthy, although unrecorded immune exposures were likely present. The donor tested CMV seronegative, placing the donor among the roughly 340 seronegative members of the cohort. A peripheral blood sample was provided by each donor, and peripheral blood mononuclear cells were used for TCR beta sequencing. The Qiagen DNeasy Blood Extraction Kit was used to extract genomic DNA from the blood cell samples. The investigation overall reported the following: V-gene and J-gene trimming of TCR beta chains was associated with a missense DCLRE1C variant in a later genetic analysis, and the association was replicated in an independent cohort. Compared with equally common non-associated chains, HLA-associated TCR beta chains in a later analysis were more clonally expanded and had lower generation probabilities. While some public TCRs were present in many individuals, most TCR sequences turned up only very rarely across donors. Linkage disequilibrium might explain the correlated functional status among segregating V segments, but an unknown experimental factor could not be excluded. According to a later analysis, parvovirus B19, influenza, CMV and Epstein-Barr virus appeared linked to several top co-occurrence clusters. According to the authors, the approach could potentially be generalized to other disease states and immunological phenotypes. The earlier analysis of nearly 600 of the donors excluded approximately 15 rarely observed V segments, including chromosome 9 orphons, because counts were too low. At a false discovery rate of 0.05, a later analysis linked under 20,000 TCR beta sequences to specific HLA alleles. Presence/absence analyses assumed roughly uniform sequencing depth across donors, an assumption that may not hold. A further reported finding was that TCR beta sequences accurately predicted the HLA-A and HLA-B alleles for most subjects in the first cohort. Because HLA typing was missing for some donors at each locus, association tests included only the typed subset. In an earlier analysis of fewer than 700 of the donors, most TCR beta V segments appeared in productive rearrangements about 87% or about 30% of the time, broadly matching IMGT annotations. The only immune exposure information available for the cohort was CMV serostatus. The classifier was reported to diagnose cytomegalovirus status with high specificity and sensitivity in both the original and validation cohorts. When HLA alleles, especially DR and DQ, strongly co-occurred, attributing TCR associations to individual alleles was difficult. Three of the identified cytomegalovirus-associated TCR beta chains were confirmed in vitro to be specific for cytomegalovirus antigens. The cohort was sequenced for TCR beta chains only, and without alpha or paired-chain data the features that could be detected were limited. The 87-base-pair reads could not distinguish some IMGT-functional V segments, including TRBV6-2 and TRBV6-3, so those segments were excluded. A total of roughly 160 TCR beta chains were listed by the study as associated with cytomegalovirus. In a later analysis, TCR association rates were found to vary across HLA loci, with the most associated TCRs seen for DRB1 alleles and the fewest for HLA-C alleles. According to a later genetic analysis, donors in an Asian-associated ancestry cluster had fewer N-insertions in productive TCRs than the approximately 650-donor mean. A cluster of highly shared sequence variants was judged likely to be a technical artifact of the sequencing pipeline. A later analysis found that most CMV-associated TCR beta chains appeared HLA-restricted, with HLA associations seemingly driven largely by CMV exposure.

Sequencing was done on a sample of PBMCs. This clonotype was sampled from a man aged 55 to 70 in good health and CMV-seronegative. The sequence is built from TRBV11-3 and TRBJ2-1; TRBD1 is a possible D gene, resting on 5 matching bases. DNA sequence: TGTGCCAGCAGCTTAGGACAGAGATACAATGAGCAGTTCTTC. The encoded protein is CASSLGQRYNEQFF.